Following are 21 T cell receptor beta chains from one sample sequenced in a study of T-cell memory formation after mild COVID-19. TCRdb redid the calling of the 5' RACE reads with MiXCR, one entry per CDR3 protein. The sample includes a few hundred thousand distinct CDR3 sequences, 20% to 25% of them seen just once. The sequencing sample was made of PBMCs or a T cell subset sorted from them (not recorded which). All receptors come from an adult woman who had mild COVID-19 (a few samples of this study predate the infection). Cell type and time point are not known.

Only a few counts were recorded for this clonotype. The rearrangement uses TRBV4-1 and TRBJ2-7; tentatively, D is TRBD1 or TRBD2 (5 bases each). There are 15 residues in the CDR3. Deletions cut 0 bases from V and 8 bases from J, with 17 bases between. Germline CDR1 and CDR2: MGHRA and YSYEKL. CDR3 bases: TGCGCCAGCAGCCAAGAGGGGACCGATAGGCTCAAGCAGTACTTC. It is translated as CASSQEGTDRLKQYF.

The chain employs TRBV7-9 and TRBJ2-7, with 9 bases matching TRBD1. Germline lookup yields CDR1 SEHNR and CDR2 FQNEAQ (reference sequence). The CDR3 is made up of 17 amino acids. V dropped 4 bases and J dropped 3; count of bases not matched to a gene: 13. The CDR3 protein is CASSSHRGRRMHYEQYF. In DNA form, the CDR3 reads TGTGCCAGCAGCTCACACAGGGGGCGAAGGATGCACTACGAGCAGTACTTC.

This clonotype was seen many times. The rearrangement joins TRBV3-1 to TRBJ1-2; D call uncertain. This CDR3 contains 11 residues. The germline gives CDR1 LGHDT, CDR2 YNNKEL (reference sequence). Trimming removed 1 base at V and 7 bases at J, with 4 bases between. CDR3 coding DNA: TGTGCCAGCAGCCAAGGGGGTGGCTACACCTTC. Translation: CASSQGGGYTF.

This clonotype was detected a few times. This chain connects TRBV3-1 to TRBJ2-7; D unclear. The CDR3 consists of 12 residues. Deletions cut 1 base from V and 6 bases from J, with 7 bases between. Germline CDR1 LGHDT, CDR2 YNNKEL (reference sequence). The CDR3: CASSQVGLEQYF. The CDR3, as DNA: TGTGCCAGCAGCCAAGTGGGCCTCGAGCAGTACTTC.

This clonotype came up a few times. The V and J genes are TRBV7-6 and TRBJ2-1; D gene unclear. V lost 4 bases and J lost 0, with 10 bases in between. The length of the CDR3 is 15 residues. Germline V lookup: CDR1 SGHVS, CDR2 FNYEAQ. The CDR3: CASSSLVNSYNEQFF. The CDR3 DNA sequence: TGTGCCAGCAGCTCCTTGGTGAACTCCTACAATGAGCAGTTCTTC.

The table lists this clonotype with a count of one. V and J are TRBV7-9 and TRBJ2-5; a possible D gene is TRBD2 (6 bases). Germline lookup yields CDR1 SEHNR and CDR2 FQNEAQ (reference sequence). V was pared by 4 bases and J by 4 bases, with 10 bases between. This CDR3 comprises 13 residues. CDR3 coding DNA: TGTGCCAGCAGCTCCGGAGGGGTAGAGACCCAGTACTTC. Translating it yields CASSSGGVETQYF.

This clonotype came up many times. J is TRBJ1-1 and V is TRBV5-1; 7 bases match TRBD1. The CDR3 extends over 15 amino acids. The germline CDR1 and CDR2 sequences are SGHRS and YFSETQ. V was pared by 4 bases and J by 4 bases, with 10 bases of the junction left unmatched. As DNA, the CDR3 is TGCGCCAGCAGCGCCGTGGACAGGCTGACCACTGAAGCTTTCTTT. Amino acids: CASSAVDRLTTEAFF. Full variable domain (outside the CDR3, taken from reference TRBV5-1 and TRBJ1-1): KAGVTQTPRYLIKTRGQQVTLSCSPISGHRSVSWYQQTPGQGLQFLFEYFSETQRNKGNFPGRFSGRQFSNSRSEMNVSTLELGDSALYLCASSAVDRLTTEAFFGQGTRLTVV.

This clonotype occurred a few times. The chain uses TRBV12-3 or TRBV12-4 and TRBJ1-2; the D is unclear. There are 12 residues in the CDR3. Trimming shortened V by 6 bases and J by 5 bases, and 10 bases separated the two germline ends. CDR3 bases: TGTGCCAGCAGCCAGACACCATATGGCTACACCTTC. This translates into CASSQTPYGYTF.

This chain links TRBV6-6 with TRBJ2-2; D is ambiguous. This CDR3 has 15 residues. Deletions cut 2 bases from V and 8 bases from J, with 15 bases between. Germline V gives CDR1 MNHNY, CDR2 SVGAGI (reference sequence). CDR3 DNA sequence: TGTGCCAGCAGTTACGGGCTAGACCGGGCAGGGGAGCTGTTTTTT. It codes for CASSYGLDRAGELFF.

In this sample, this clonotype turned up a few times. The chain carries TRBV7-2 and TRBJ2-1; D unresolved. V was trimmed by 7 bases and J by 7 bases, leaving 17 bases between them. Germline V gene data show CDR1 as SGHTA and CDR2 as FQGNSA. This CDR3 has 14 residues. The CDR3 region has the DNA TGTGCCAGCACCCTATCTGTTGGGTCTAATGAGCAGTTCTTC. Encoded protein: CASTLSVGSNEQFF.

The chain uses TRBV23-1 and TRBJ2-3; maybe TRBD1 (7 bases). TRBV23-1 is treated as an ORF (open reading frame) with a function not yet certain. V lost 4 bases to trimming and J lost 6 bases, with 26 bases between them. The CDR3 is made up of 18 amino acids. CDR3 sequence (DNA): TGCGCCAGCAGTCCCCCAAGATCGGGGGCAGGGGGTTGTGATACGCAGTATTTT. Its protein is CASSPPRSGAGGCDTQYF.

The chain employs TRBV30 and TRBJ1-4, with D possibly TRBD1 on 6 matching bases. Germline V gene sequence: CDR1 GTSNPN, CDR2 SVGIG (reference sequence). This CDR3 is built from 14 residues. Between the trimmed V and J ends, which lost 5 bases and 4 bases, there was a span of 14 bases. CDR3 sequence reads: CAWSPGQSNEKLFF. The DNA of the CDR3 is TGTGCCTGGTCTCCGGGACAAAGTAATGAAAAACTGTTTTTT.

Only a few counts were recorded for this clonotype. V usage is TRBV7-6 and J usage is TRBJ2-7; 7 bases are a match to TRBD2. Unmatched junction bases numbered 9, after V lost 1 base and J lost 3 bases. Per germline, CDR1 SGHVS and CDR2 FNYEAQ. The CDR3 consists of 16 residues. The CDR3 spells CASSLVLSGVFYEQYF. Here the CDR3 DNA reads TGTGCCAGCAGCTTAGTATTAAGCGGGGTTTTCTACGAGCAGTACTTC.

This clonotype was recorded a few times. In DNA form, the CDR3 reads TGCAGTGCTAGTGGGGGGAGGGCTAGCGGGGCCTACAATGAGCAGTTCTTC. The encoded protein is CSASGGRASGAYNEQFF. The chain is built from TRBV20-1 and TRBJ2-1; TRBD2 matches 9 bases. Germline trimming cut 3 bases from V and 2 bases from J; bases unmatched to any gene: 11. Germline V gives CDR1 DFQATT, CDR2 SNEGSKA (reference sequence). The CDR3 has 17 amino acids.

This clonotype was seen more than once but under ten times. This chain joins TRBV6-5 and TRBJ2-3; 14 bases are a match to TRBD2. Germline V gene data show CDR1 as MNHEY and CDR2 as SVGAGI. CDR3 length: 19 amino acids. V trimming: 6 bases; J trimming: 0 bases; junction bases outside the gene matches: 11. The CDR3 nucleotides are TGTGCCAGCAGACGCCTTGGACTAGCGGGAGGAACTAGCACAGATACGCAGTATTTT. Its protein product is CASRRLGLAGGTSTDTQYF.

At least ten counts were recorded for this clonotype. This chain joins TRBV11-1 and TRBJ2-2, with 7 nucleotides matching TRBD2. The CDR3 is 16 amino acids. J lost 2 bases, V lost 5 bases, and 8 bases had no gene match. The germline V gene encodes CDR1 SGHAT and CDR2 FQDESV (reference sequence). The CDR3 here is CASSRSWGGNTGELFF. For the CDR3, the DNA is TGTGCCAGCAGCCGCAGTTGGGGGGGAAACACCGGGGAGCTGTTTTTT.

This chain links TRBV7-9 with TRBJ2-3; 7 positions agree with TRBD2. The CDR3 loop spans 17 amino acids. Germline lookup yields CDR1 SEHNR and CDR2 FQNEAQ (reference sequence). The V gene end was trimmed by 5 bases and the J gene end by 4 bases; junction bases not matched to a gene: 15. The CDR3 DNA sequence: TGTGCCAGCAGCCAACCCGTCGGCGGGAGTATATCAGATACGCAGTATTTT. It is translated as CASSQPVGGSISDTQYF.

This clonotype has more than one count but fewer than ten. CDR3 bases: TGTGCCAGCAGTTCACGTTCGGAGCCAGGAAACACCATATATTTT. This translates into CASSSRSEPGNTIYF. The chain recombines TRBV6-9 with TRBJ1-3; D is uncertain. Germline V gene lookup returns CDR1 MNHGY and CDR2 SVAAGI. There are 15 residues in the CDR3. The V end was cut by 4 bases, the J end by 4 bases, with 14 bases between.

The chain links TRBV2 to TRBJ2-3; D gene unclear. Looked up from germline, CDR1 is SNHLY and CDR2 is FYNNEI. There are 15 residues in the CDR3. Trimming removed 8 bases at V and 2 bases at J, with 17 bases between. The CDR3 DNA reads as TGTGCCAGCGTGACGCAGGCGGTGTACACAGATACGCAGTATTTT. This gives the protein CASVTQAVYTDTQYF.

In its sample, this clonotype was seen a few times. The V and J genes are TRBV7-9 and TRBJ1-1; D may be TRBD1 (5 bases). CDR3 length equals 16 residues. With 3 bases removed from V and 1 base from J, the gap between germline ends came to 15 bases. Germline CDR1 is SEHNR and CDR2 is FQNEAQ (reference sequence). CDR3 in DNA: TGTGCCAGCAGCTTCGGGGGGAAGAGACGGAACACTGAAGCTTTCTTT. The encoded protein is CASSFGGKRRNTEAFF.

The rearrangement links TRBV6-1 to TRBJ2-5, with 7 positions matching TRBD2. Germline V gives CDR1 MNHNS, CDR2 SASEGT. With V trimmed by 2 bases and J by 6 bases, 9 bases remained unmatched. This CDR3 comprises 15 residues. The CDR3 reads CASSEHSGGGQTQYF. The CDR3 DNA sequence: TGTGCCAGCAGTGAACATTCGGGGGGTGGCCAGACCCAGTACTTC.